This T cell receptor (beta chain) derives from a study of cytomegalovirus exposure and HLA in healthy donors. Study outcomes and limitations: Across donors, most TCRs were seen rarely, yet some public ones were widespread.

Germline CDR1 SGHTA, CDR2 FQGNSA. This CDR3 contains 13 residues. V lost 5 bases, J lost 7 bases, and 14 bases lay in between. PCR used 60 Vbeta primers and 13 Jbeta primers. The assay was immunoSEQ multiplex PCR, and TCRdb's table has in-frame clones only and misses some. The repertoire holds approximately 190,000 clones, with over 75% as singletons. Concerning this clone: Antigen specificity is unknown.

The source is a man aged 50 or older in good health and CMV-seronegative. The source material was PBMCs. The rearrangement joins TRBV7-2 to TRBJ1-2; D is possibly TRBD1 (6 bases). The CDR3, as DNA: TGTGCCAGCAGCCGTACAGGGCTCTCTGGCTACACCTTC. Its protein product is CASSRTGLSGYTF.